This TCR beta chain was retrieved from a study of blood T cell repertoires in COVID-19. Authors' data handling: Nucleated cell number was recorded as an estimate derived from reference gene primer amplification. Only in-frame clones appear in the TCRdb table, and some are missing; sequencing was by immunoSEQ multiplex PCR. The V and J calls and clone size are taken from that table; D and trimming were inferred from the DNA. Of 450,000 to 500,000 clones detected, about 90% appear once; the ten largest clones hold under 0.75%. Between the trimmed V and J ends, which lost 3 bases and 5 bases, there was a span of 14 bases. From germline, CDR1 is SGDLS and CDR2 YYNGEE. The CDR3 totals 14 residues.

The rearrangement joins TRBV9 to TRBJ2-5; D may be TRBD2 (7 bases). This sequence originates from a woman aged 18-29 years who had recovered from COVID-19. The specimen was PBMCs or T cells enriched from blood (not recorded which). DNA of the CDR3: TGTGCCAGCAGCGGAACGGGGGGCGGGGAGACCCAGTACTTC. Residues: CASSGTGGGETQYF.